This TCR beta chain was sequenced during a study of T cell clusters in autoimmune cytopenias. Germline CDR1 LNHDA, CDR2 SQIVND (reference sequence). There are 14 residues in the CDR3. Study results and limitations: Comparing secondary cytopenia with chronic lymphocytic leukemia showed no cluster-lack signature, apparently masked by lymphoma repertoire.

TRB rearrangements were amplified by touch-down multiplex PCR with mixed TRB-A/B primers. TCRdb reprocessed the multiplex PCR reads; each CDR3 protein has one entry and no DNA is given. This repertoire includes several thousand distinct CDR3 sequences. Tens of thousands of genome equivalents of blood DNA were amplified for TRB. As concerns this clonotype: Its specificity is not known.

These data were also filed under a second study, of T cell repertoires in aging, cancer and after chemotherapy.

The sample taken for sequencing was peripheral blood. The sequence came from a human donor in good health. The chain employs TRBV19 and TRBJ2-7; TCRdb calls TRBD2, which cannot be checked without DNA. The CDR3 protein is CASRRTSGHYEQYF.